This T cell receptor (beta chain) was recorded in a study of blood T cell repertoires in COVID-19 (TCRdb year 2020). As for the study more broadly: The collaborator samples originated in the United States, Italy and Spain and spanned the acute and convalescent phases of COVID-19. The prospective study material was composed of cDNA or gDNA derived from T cells, B-cell-depleted T cells, or PBMCs. A freely available public database, intended as a resource for researchers studying the immune response to SARS-CoV-2, is where the repertoires were released. Samples were obtained from the ongoing ImmuneRACE study (first 160 participants) and from 1,254 subjects provided by 6 global collaborators. Where HLA class I and class II types were available, the types were taken from metadata supplied by the sample provider, not from assay-based typing. Subjects who had been exposed to COVID-19, were actively infected with it, or had recovered from it provided the deeply sampled blood TCRbeta repertoires that made up the dataset. Sample metadata almost always included a de-identified subject ID, COVID-19 status, age in years and sex.

The junction shows trimming of 6 bases on V and 7 bases on J, plus 15 bases between the germline ends. The CDR3 has 14 amino acids, counting the end cysteine and phenylalanine. CDR3 DNA is the only sequence kept; it has 42 bases, read in frame from the first base. CDR1 and CDR2 were assigned from the germline V gene (reference sequence) as SEHNR and FQNEAQ. This clone was observed a few times. The antigen it binds to is not known. Base qualities were left out, and no much larger clone turns up one base away. Beyond this particular receptor, the publication reports: Clinical and demographic metadata were provided uncurated, with the amount varying by source and participant.

One collaborating source in Seattle enrolled patients during active infection and followed them longitudinally through the course of disease. Collaborating institutions collected whole blood in K2EDTA tubes following their own protocols. For TCRbeta analysis, collaborator samples were shipped as frozen whole blood, as isolated PBMCs, or as DNA extracted from either sample type. TCRbeta CDR3 regions were amplified from genomic DNA by means of the immunoSEQ Assay, a bias-controlled multiplex PCR. The authors' analysis ran thus. Nucleated cell counts per sample were estimated from amplification of reference gene primers within the assay. Sequence reads were collapsed and filtered to measure the absolute abundance of every unique TCRbeta CDR3 rearrangement. For each sample, productive Simpson clonality was calculated as the square root of Simpson's diversity index across productive rearrangements. TCRdb took over this immuneACCESS table, retaining in-frame rearrangements with V and J assigned. Such tables are incomplete; in checked studies, under half of the missing clones stem from an unresolved V gene, and the remainder is unexplained. The V and J calls and clone size come from that table; D and trimming were worked out from the DNA. The sample profile shows tens of thousands of clones; 80% to 90% of them were found once. Of the sample, approximately 6% is held by the ten largest clones.

Sequenced: peripheral blood. The TCR comes from a woman in her sixties with COVID-19, enrolled during active disease. The chain links TRBV7-9 with TRBJ1-4, with the D gene call left open. The nucleotides are TGTGCCAGCAGTCCTTCGGGGTTTGTTGAAAAACTGTTTTTT. This sequence encodes CASSPSGFVEKLFF.